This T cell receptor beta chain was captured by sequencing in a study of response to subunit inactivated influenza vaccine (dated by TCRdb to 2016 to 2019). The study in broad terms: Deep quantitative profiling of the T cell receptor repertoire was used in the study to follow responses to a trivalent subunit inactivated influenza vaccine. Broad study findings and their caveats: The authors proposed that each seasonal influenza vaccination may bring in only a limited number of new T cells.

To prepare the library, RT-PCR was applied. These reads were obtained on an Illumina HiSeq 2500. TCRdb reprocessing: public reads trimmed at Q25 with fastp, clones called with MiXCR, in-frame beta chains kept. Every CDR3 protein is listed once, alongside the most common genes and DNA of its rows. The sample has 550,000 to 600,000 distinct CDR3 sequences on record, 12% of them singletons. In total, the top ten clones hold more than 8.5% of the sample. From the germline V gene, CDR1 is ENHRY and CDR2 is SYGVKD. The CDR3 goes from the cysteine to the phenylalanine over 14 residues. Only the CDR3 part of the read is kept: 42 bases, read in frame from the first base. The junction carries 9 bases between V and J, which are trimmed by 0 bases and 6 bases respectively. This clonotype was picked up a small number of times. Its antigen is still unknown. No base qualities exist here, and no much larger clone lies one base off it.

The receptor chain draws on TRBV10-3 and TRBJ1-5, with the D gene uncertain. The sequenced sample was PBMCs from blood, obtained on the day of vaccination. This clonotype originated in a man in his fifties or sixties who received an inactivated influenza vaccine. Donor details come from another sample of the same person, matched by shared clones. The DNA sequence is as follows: TGTGCCATCAGTGAGTCAGGAGGGCGTCAGCCCCAGCATTTT. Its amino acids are CAISESGGRQPQHF.